Detailed here is one T cell receptor (beta chain). Authors' processing steps: Reference gene primers were amplified, and this amplification served to estimate nucleated cell counts. Measured with immunoSEQ multiplex PCR; TCRdb has only the in-frame clones, and not every one. The D gene and trimming were derived from the DNA, and the V and J assignments and clone size from that table. Counted here are approximately 170,000 clones, roughly 84% occurring once; the ten biggest clones make up about 3.5%. The record originates from a study of blood T cell repertoires in COVID-19. Turning to the study itself: Sites across the United States, Italy and Spain contributed samples from acute and convalescent COVID-19.

Donors were grouped by their self-reported clinical history. Each recovered donor of Cohort 3 presented with two negative PCRs, clearance, or symptom resolution. Germline loops: CDR1 MNHEY, CDR2 SVGAGI. The CDR3 contains 14 residues. Between the trimmed V and J ends, which lost 5 bases and 7 bases, there was a span of 17 bases. This sequence was found in a woman in her twenties or thirties who had recovered from COVID-19. V usage is TRBV6-5 and J usage is TRBJ1-2; no clear D gene. Sequencing was done on a sample of PBMCs or T cells enriched from blood (not recorded which). The CDR3 bases are TGTGCCAGCAGTCAAAATCCTGGACTTGGTGGCTACACCTTC. Encoded protein: CASSQNPGLGGYTF.